A selection of T cell receptor beta chains follows, all from one sample in a study of shared clonotypes between healthy human individuals. Profiled with immunoSEQ multiplex PCR; TCRdb holds only in-frame clones, not every one. The sample holds fewer than 650,000 clones; over 65% are singletons and the top ten take over 10%. Sequencing was performed on PBMCs. These receptors were obtained from a woman aged 40 to 50 in good health. Some clones in this sample may be carry-over from other donors' samples. Each CDR3 is given with its conserved first and last residue. D genes are given only for firm matches. The size of a clone is reported for some rows only, either as once, few or many, or as a class for expanded clones.

clone_size	v_call	cdr3_length	d_call	j_call	cdr3_nt	cdr3_aa
NA	TRBV9	16	TRBD1	TRBJ1-1	TGTGCCAGCAGGGCCGGGACAGGGGTAGTGGGCACTGAAGCTTTCTTT	CASRAGTGVVGTEAFF
NA	TRBV6-1	13	NA	TRBJ1-1	TGTGCCAGCAGGCGGGACCTGAACACTGAAGCTTTCTTT	CASRRDLNTEAFF
NA	TRBV5-4	13	NA	TRBJ2-7	TGTGCCAGCAGCTTGCTCCAGGCGGGCGAGCAGTACTTC	CASSLLQAGEQYF
NA	TRBV5-1	13	NA	TRBJ1-1	TGCGCCAGCAGCCCTAACATGAACACTGAAGCTTTCTTT	CASSPNMNTEAFF
NA	TRBV6-1	17	TRBD2	TRBJ2-7	TGTGCCAGCAGTGAACACGTGGCGACTAGCAGGGCCTACGAGCAGTACTTC	CASSEHVATSRAYEQYF
NA	TRBV30	15	TRBD1	TRBJ1-3	TGTGCCTGGGGACAGGGCCGATACTCTGGAAACACCATATATTTT	CAWGQGRYSGNTIYF
NA	TRBV5-4	14	NA	TRBJ1-1	TGTGCCAGCAGCTTGGGGGTAGCGAACACTGAAGCTTTCTTT	CASSLGVANTEAFF
NA	TRBV10-3	14	NA	TRBJ2-3	TGTGCCACCACCCACGATATAACCACAGATACGCAGTATTTT	CATTHDITTDTQYF
few	TRBV6-5	15	NA	TRBJ1-3	TGTGCCAGCAGTTACTTTGCGGGTATGGGGAACACCATATATTTT	CASSYFAGMGNTIYF
NA	TRBV19	15	NA	TRBJ2-7	TGTGCCAGTAGTCCTCGCGGGACAGAGACCTACGAGCAGTACTTC	CASSPRGTETYEQYF
NA	TRBV2	13	TRBD1	TRBJ1-2	TGTGCCAGCACCCCCACAGGGGGTAGTGGCTACACCTTC	CASTPTGGSGYTF
NA	TRBV18	14	NA	TRBJ2-5	TGTGCCAGCTCATATTCCGGGGCTAAAGAGACCCAGTACTTC	CASSYSGAKETQYF
NA	TRBV5-4	14	NA	TRBJ2-3	TGTGTCAGCAGCTTGGTCCTACGGGGAGATACGCAGTATTTT	CVSSLVLRGDTQYF
NA	TRBV6-4	15	NA	TRBJ1-5	TGTGCCAGCAGTGACCCGCAGAGATACAATCAGCCCCAGCATTTT	CASSDPQRYNQPQHF
few	TRBV4-2	16	NA	TRBJ2-1	TGTGCCAGCAGCCAAGATGCCGGAGAGCCCTACAATGAGCAGTTCTTC	CASSQDAGEPYNEQFF